The clone carrying this T cell receptor beta chain showed up many times. Its antigen is not identified. TCR beta VDJ and CDR3 profiling used genomic DNA as template. Each CDR3 protein gets one entry after TCRdb re-called the reads with MiXCR. The repertoire includes roughly 420,000 distinct CDR3 sequences, 55% to 70% of them detected once, and under 5% sits in the top ten. This entry comes from a study of CD8+CD57+ T cells in acquired aplastic anemia. Study background: Average CD4+ read depth in healthy donors was some 11 million reads. Overall study results and limits: Sharing between patients and controls was observed for around 30 CD8+ CDR3 sequences. Patients did not significantly differ from controls in CD8+ Simpson's diversity.

The CDR3 runs 16 residues. The V gene end was trimmed by 0 bases and the J gene end by 8 bases; junction bases not matched to a gene: 5. CDR1 and CDR2 (germline): LGHNA, YSLEER. The source of this sequence is a human donor in good health, serving as a control. The chain carries TRBV4-3 and TRBJ1-4, with 11 bases aligning to TRBD1. Specimen: sorted CD4+, CD8+, or CD8+CD57+ T cells (not recorded which) from PBMCs. CDR3 in amino acids: CASSQDLGTGGEKLFF. The DNA for the CDR3 is TGCGCCAGCAGCCAAGATCTGGGGACAGGGGGAGAAAAACTGTTTTTT.